Below, 2 T cell receptor beta chains from the same sample are listed, as sequenced in a study of graft-versus-host responses after intestinal transplantation. Profiled with immunoSEQ multiplex PCR; TCRdb holds only in-frame clones, not every one. The data contain about 47,000 clones, roughly 91% of them seen just once; the ten biggest clones take up more than 4.5%. This specimen was PBMCs, taken about 800 days after a first intestinal transplant, on the day of a second. The receptors stem from a human patient who received an intestinal transplant, so some T cells may come from the graft donor.

The V gene is TRBV19, the J gene TRBJ2-3; D is undetermined. Germline V gene data show CDR1 as LNHDA and CDR2 as SQIVND (reference sequence). This CDR3 is 15 amino acids long. With 3 bases removed from V and 5 bases from J, the gap between germline ends came to 15 bases. CDR3 residues: CASSMAPSVGDTQYF. As DNA, the CDR3 is TGTGCCAGTAGTATGGCTCCGTCGGTCGGAGATACGCAGTATTTT.

The rearrangement uses TRBV10-1 and TRBJ2-1, with D possibly matching TRBD2 (6 bases). The CDR3 covers 11 residues. The V gene lost 3 bases and the J gene lost 10 bases, with 7 bases spanning the gap. Germline values: CDR1 WNHNN, CDR2 SYGVQD (reference sequence). The CDR3 loop is CASSDAGEQFF. As DNA, the CDR3 is TGCGCCAGCAGTGATGCGGGGGAGCAGTTCTTC.